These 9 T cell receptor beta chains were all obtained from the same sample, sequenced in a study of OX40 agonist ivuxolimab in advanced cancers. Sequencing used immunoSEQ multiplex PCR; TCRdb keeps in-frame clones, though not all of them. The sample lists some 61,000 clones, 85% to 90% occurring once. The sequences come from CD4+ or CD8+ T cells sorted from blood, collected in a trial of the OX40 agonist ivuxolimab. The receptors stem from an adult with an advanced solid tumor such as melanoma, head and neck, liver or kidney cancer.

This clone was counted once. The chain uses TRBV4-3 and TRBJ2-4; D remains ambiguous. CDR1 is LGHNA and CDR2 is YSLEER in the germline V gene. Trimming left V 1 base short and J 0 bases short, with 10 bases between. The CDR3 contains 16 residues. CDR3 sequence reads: CASSQGPGLAKNIQYF. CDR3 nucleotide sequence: TGCGCCAGCAGCCAAGGTCCAGGCCTAGCCAAAAACATTCAGTACTTC.

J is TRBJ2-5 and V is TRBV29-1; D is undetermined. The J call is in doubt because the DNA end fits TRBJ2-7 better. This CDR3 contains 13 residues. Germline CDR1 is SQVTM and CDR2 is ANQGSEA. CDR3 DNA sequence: TGCAGCGTCCGTGTAACAGCCTCCTACGAGCAGTACTTC. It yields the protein CSVRVTASYEQYF.

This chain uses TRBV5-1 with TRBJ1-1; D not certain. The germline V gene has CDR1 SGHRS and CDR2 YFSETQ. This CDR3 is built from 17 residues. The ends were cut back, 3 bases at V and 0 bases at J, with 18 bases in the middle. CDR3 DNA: TGCGCCAGCAGCTCGGAATTTTTAGGTGTCCTGAACACTGAAGCTTTCTTT. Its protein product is CASSSEFLGVLNTEAFF. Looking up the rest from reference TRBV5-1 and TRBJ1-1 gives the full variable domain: KAGVTQTPRYLIKTRGQQVTLSCSPISGHRSVSWYQQTPGQGLQFLFEYFSETQRNKGNFPGRFSGRQFSNSRSEMNVSTLELGDSALYLCASSSEFLGVLNTEAFFGQGTRLTVV.

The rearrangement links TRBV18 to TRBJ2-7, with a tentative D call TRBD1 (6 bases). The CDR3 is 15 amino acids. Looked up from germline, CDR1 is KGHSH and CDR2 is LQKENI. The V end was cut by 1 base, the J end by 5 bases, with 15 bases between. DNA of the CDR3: TGTGCCAGCTCACCACGTGGGACATCGGCGGACGAGCAGTACTTC. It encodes CASSPRGTSADEQYF.

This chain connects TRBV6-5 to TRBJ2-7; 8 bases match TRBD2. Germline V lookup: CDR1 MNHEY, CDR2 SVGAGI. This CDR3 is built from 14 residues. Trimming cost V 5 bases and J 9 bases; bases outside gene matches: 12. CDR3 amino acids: CASSTTGTRFRQYF. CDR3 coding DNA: TGTGCCAGCAGTACTACCGGGACTAGATTTCGGCAGTACTTC.

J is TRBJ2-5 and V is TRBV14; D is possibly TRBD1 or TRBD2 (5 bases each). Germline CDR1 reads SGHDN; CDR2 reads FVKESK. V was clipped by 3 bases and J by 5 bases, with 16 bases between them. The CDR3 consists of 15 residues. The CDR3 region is CASSQGTVIGETQYF. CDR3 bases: TGTGCCAGCAGCCAGGGGACGGTTATTGGGGAGACCCAGTACTTC.

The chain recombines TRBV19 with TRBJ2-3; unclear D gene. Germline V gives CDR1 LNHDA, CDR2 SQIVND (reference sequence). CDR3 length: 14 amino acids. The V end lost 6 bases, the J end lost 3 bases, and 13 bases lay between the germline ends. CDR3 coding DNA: TGTGCCAGTAGACAGACTTCTGGAACAGATACGCAGTATTTT. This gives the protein CASRQTSGTDTQYF.

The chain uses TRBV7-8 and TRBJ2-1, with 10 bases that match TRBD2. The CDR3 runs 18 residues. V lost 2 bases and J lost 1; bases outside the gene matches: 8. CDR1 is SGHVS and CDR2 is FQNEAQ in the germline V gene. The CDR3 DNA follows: TGTGCCAGCAGCTTAAGGCTAGCGGGAGAGAGGTCCTACAATGAGCAGTTCTTC. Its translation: CASSLRLAGERSYNEQFF.

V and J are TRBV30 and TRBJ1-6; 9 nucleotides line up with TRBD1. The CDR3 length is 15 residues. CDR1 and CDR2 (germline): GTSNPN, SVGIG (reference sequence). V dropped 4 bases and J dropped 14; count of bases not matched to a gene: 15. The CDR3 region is CAWTTRGQGFGALHF. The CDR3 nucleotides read TGTGCCTGGACCACTAGGGGACAGGGTTTTGGGGCCCTCCACTTT.